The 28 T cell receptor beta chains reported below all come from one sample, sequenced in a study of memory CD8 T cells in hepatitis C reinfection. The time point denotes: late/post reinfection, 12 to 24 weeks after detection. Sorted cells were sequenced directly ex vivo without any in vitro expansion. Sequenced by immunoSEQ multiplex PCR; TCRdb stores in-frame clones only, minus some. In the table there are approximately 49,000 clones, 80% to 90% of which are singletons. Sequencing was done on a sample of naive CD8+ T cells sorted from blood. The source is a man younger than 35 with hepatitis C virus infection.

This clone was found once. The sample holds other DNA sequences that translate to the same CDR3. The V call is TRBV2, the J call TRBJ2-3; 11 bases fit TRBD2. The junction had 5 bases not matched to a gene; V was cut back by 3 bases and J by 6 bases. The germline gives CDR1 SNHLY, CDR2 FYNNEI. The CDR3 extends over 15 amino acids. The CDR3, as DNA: TGTGCCAGCAGTGATTTAGCGGGAGGGTTGGATACGCAGTATTTT. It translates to CASSDLAGGLDTQYF.

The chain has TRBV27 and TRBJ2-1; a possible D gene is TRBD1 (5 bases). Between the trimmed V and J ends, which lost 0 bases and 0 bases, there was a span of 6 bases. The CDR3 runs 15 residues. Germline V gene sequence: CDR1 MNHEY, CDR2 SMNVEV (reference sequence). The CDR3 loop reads CASSLSGPSYNEQFF. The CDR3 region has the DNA TGTGCCAGCAGTTTATCGGGGCCCTCCTACAATGAGCAGTTCTTC.

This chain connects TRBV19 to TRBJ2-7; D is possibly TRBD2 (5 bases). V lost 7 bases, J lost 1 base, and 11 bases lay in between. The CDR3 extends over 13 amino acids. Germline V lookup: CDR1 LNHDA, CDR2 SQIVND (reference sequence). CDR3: CASKGGRSYEQYF. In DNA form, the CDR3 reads TGTGCCAGTAAAGGCGGGCGATCCTACGAGCAGTACTTC.

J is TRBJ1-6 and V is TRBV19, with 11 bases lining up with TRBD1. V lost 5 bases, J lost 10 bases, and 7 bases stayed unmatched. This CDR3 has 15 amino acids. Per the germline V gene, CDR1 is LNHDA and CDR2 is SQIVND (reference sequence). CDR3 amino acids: CASSFSGTGGSPLHF. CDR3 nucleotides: TGTGCCAGTAGTTTTTCCGGGACAGGGGGATCACCCCTCCACTTT. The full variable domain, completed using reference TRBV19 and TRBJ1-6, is DGGITQSPKYLFRKEGQNVTLSCEQNLNHDAMYWYRQDPGQGLRLIYYSQIVNDFQKGDIAEGYSVSREKKESFPLTVTSAQKNPTAFYLCASSFSGTGGSPLHFGNGTRLTVT.

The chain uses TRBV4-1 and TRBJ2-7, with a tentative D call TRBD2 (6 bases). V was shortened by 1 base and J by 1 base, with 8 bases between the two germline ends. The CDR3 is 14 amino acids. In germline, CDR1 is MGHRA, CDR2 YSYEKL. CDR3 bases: TGCGCCAGCAGCCAAGCGGGGGTTTCCTACGAGCAGTACTTC. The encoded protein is CASSQAGVSYEQYF.

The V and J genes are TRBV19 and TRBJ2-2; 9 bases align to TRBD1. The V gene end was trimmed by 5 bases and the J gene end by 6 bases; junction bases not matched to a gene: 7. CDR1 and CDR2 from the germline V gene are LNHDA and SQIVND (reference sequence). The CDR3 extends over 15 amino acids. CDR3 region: CASSPLQGAPGELFF. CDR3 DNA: TGTGCCAGTAGTCCGTTACAGGGGGCCCCCGGGGAGCTGTTTTTT.

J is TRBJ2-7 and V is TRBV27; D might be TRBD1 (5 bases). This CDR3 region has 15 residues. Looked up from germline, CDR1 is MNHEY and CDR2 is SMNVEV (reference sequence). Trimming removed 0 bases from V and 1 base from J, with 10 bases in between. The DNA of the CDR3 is TGTGCCAGCAGTTTATCTGGACAAGGTTCCTACGAGCAGTACTTC. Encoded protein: CASSLSGQGSYEQYF.

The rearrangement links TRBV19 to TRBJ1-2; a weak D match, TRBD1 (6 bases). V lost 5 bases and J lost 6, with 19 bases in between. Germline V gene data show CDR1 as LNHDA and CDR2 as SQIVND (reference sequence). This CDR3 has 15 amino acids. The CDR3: CASSSGTRGSDGYTF. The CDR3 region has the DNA TGTGCCAGTAGTTCCGGGACAAGGGGATCGGATGGCTACACCTTC. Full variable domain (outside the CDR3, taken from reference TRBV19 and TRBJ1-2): DGGITQSPKYLFRKEGQNVTLSCEQNLNHDAMYWYRQDPGQGLRLIYYSQIVNDFQKGDIAEGYSVSREKKESFPLTVTSAQKNPTAFYLCASSSGTRGSDGYTFGSGTRLTVV.

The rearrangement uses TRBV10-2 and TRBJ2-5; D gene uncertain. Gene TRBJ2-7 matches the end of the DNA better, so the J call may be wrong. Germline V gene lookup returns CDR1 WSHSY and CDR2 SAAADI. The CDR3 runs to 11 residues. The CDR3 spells CASSEFAEQYF. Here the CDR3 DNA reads TGCGCCAGCAGTGAGTTCGCCGAGCAGTACTTC.

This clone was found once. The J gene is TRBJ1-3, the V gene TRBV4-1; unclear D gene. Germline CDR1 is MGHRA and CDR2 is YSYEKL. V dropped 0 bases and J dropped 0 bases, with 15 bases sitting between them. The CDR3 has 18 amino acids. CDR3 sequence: CASSQDSHSEGSGNTIYF. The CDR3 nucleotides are TGCGCCAGCAGCCAAGATTCCCACTCAGAGGGCTCTGGAAACACCATATATTTT.

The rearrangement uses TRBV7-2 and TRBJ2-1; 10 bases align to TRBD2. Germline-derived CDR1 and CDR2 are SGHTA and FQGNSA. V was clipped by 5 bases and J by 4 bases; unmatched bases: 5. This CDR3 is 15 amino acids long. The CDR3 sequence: CASSPAGGIYNEQFF. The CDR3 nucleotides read TGTGCCAGCAGCCCAGCGGGGGGGATATACAATGAGCAGTTCTTC.

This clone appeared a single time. CDR3 region: CASATGDGQPQHF. CDR3 in DNA: TGTGCCTCCGCAACAGGGGACGGTCAGCCCCAGCATTTT. The chain has TRBV30 and TRBJ1-5, with 7 positions matching TRBD1. The germline V gene has CDR1 GTSNPN and CDR2 SVGIG (reference sequence). CDR3 length: 13 residues. With V trimmed by 7 bases and J by 6 bases, 9 bases remained unmatched.

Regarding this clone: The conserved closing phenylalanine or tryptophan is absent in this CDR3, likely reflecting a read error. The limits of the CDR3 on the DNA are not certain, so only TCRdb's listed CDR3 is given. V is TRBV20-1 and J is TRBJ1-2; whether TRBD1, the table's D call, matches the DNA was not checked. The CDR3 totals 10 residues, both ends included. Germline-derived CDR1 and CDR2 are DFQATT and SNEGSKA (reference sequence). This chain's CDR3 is CSALGQVPLY.

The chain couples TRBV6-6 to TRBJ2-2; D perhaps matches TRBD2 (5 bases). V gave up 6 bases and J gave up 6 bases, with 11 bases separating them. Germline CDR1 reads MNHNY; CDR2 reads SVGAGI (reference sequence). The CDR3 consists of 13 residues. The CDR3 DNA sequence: TGTGCCAGCAGCCACGGAGGACCCGGGGAGCTGTTTTTT. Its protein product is CASSHGGPGELFF.

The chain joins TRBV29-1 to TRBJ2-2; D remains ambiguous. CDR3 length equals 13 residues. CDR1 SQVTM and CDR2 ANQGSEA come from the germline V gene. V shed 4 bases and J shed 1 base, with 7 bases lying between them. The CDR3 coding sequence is TGCAGCGTTGGTCTTTTGAACACCGGGGAGCTGTTTTTT. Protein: CSVGLLNTGELFF.

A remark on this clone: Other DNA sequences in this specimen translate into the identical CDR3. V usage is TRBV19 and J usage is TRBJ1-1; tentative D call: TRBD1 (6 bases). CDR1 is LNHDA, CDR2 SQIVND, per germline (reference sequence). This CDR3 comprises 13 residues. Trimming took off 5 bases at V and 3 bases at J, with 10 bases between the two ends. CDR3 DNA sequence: TGTGCCAGTAGTCCACAGGGTTACACTGAAGCTTTCTTT. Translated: CASSPQGYTEAFF.

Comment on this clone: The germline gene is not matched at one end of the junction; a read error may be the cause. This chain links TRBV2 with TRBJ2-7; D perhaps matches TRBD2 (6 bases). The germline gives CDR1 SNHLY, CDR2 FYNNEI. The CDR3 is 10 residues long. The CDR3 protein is CASSERGVSF. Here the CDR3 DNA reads TGTGCCAGCAGTGAGCGGGGAGTAAGCTTC.

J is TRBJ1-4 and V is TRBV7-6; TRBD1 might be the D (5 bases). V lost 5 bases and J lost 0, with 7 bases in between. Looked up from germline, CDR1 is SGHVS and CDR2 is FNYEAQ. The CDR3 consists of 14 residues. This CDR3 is CASSKGATNEKLFF. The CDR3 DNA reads TGTGCCAGCAGCAAAGGGGCAACTAATGAAAAACTGTTTTTT.

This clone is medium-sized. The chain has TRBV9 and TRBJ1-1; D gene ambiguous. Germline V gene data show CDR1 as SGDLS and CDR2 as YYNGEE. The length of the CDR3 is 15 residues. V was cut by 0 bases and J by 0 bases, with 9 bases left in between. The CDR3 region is CASSVGSTVNTEAFF. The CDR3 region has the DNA TGTGCCAGCAGCGTAGGGTCAACGGTGAACACTGAAGCTTTCTTT.

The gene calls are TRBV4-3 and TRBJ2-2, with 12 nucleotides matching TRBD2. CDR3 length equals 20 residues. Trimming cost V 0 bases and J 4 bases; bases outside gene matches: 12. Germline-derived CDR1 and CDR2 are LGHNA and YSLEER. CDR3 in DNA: TGCGCCAGCAGCCAAGATAGTTGGGCTAGCGGGGGGGCGGGCACCGGGGAGCTGTTTTTT. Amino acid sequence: CASSQDSWASGGAGTGELFF.

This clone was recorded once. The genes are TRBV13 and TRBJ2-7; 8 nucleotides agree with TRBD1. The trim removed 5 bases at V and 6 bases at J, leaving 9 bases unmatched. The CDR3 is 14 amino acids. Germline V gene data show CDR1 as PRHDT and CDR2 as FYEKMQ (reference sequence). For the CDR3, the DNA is TGTGCCAGCAGCCCGGGACAGGAGCTTGGCGAGCAGTACTTC. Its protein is CASSPGQELGEQYF.

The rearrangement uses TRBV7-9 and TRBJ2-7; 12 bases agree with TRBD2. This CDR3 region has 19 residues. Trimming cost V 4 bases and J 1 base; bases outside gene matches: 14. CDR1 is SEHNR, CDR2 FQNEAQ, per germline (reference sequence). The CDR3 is CASSSRGASGTSGSYEQYF. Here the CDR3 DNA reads TGTGCCAGCAGCTCCCGGGGGGCAAGTGGGACTAGCGGGTCCTACGAGCAGTACTTC.

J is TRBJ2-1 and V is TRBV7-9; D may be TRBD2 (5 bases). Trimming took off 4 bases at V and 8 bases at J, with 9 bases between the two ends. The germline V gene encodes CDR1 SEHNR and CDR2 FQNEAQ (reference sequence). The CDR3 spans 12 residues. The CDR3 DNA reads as TGTGCCAGCAGCTCTAGCCCGGATGAGCAGTTCTTC. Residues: CASSSSPDEQFF.

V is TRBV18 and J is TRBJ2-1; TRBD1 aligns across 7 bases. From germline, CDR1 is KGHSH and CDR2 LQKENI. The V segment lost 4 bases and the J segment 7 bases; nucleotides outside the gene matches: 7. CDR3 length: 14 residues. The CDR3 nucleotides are TGTGCCAGCTCACATAAGGACAGGTGGAATGAGCAGTTCTTC. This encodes CASSHKDRWNEQFF.

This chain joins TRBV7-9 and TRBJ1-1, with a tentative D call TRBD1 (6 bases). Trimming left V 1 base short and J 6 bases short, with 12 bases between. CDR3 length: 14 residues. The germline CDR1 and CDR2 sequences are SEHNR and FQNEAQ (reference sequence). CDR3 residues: CASSLGQGRPEAFF. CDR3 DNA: TGTGCCAGCAGCTTAGGGCAGGGGCGGCCTGAAGCTTTCTTT.

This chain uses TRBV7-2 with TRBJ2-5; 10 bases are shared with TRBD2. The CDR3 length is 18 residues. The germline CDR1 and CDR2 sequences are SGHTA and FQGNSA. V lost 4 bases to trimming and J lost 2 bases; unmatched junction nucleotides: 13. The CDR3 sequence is CASSWELAGLNLQETQYF. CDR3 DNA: TGTGCCAGCAGCTGGGAACTAGCGGGACTAAATTTGCAAGAGACCCAGTACTTC.

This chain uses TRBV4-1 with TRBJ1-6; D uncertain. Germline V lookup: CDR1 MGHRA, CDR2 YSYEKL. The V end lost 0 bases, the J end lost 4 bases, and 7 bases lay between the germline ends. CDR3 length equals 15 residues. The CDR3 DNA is TGCGCCAGCAGCCAAGATCCAGGTTATAATTCACCCCTCCACTTT. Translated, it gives CASSQDPGYNSPLHF.

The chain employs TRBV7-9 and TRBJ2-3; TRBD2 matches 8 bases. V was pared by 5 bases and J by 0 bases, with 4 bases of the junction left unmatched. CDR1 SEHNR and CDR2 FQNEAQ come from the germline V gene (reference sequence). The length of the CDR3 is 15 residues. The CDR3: CASSRGGLSTDTQYF. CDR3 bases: TGTGCCAGCAGCCGCGGGGGGTTAAGCACAGATACGCAGTATTTT.